Listed below are T cell receptor beta chains from one sample, sequenced in a study of T cell repertoires in cytomegalovirus infection. These receptors have no known antigen. TCRdb re-called the reads through MiXCR, storing one row per CDR3 protein. The sample has some 560,000 distinct CDR3 sequences; approximately 40% are singletons. The input for sequencing was cultured PBMCs, taken from culture after CMV antigen stimulation. These receptors were taken from a human donor in good health (CMV status not recorded). Some clones in this sample may be carry-over from other donors' samples. CDR3s include the opening cysteine and the closing phenylalanine or tryptophan. Each record gives: clone size, J gene, D gene, V gene, CDR3 protein, CDR3 DNA. D genes are given only for firm matches. Not every row has a clone size; where given, it reads once, few, many or a size class.

>-|TRBJ2-7|TRBD2|TRBV7-2
CASSLATSGLSYEQYF
TGTGCCAGCAGCTTAGCGACTAGCGGGCTCTCCTACGAGCAGTACTTC
>few|TRBJ2-1|-|TRBV12-3/TRBV12-4
CASSYSREQFF
TGTGCCAGCAGTTATTCGCGGGAGCAGTTCTTC
>-|TRBJ1-6|-|TRBV12-3/TRBV12-4
CASSFGRVGSPLHF
TGTGCCAGCAGTTTCGGCAGGGTTGGTTCACCCCTCCACTTT
>few|TRBJ1-3|-|TRBV7-2
CASSLAVRAGWGNTIYF
TGTGCCAGCAGCTTAGCTGTTAGGGCAGGGTGGGGAAACACCATATATTTT
>-|TRBJ1-5|-|TRBV19
CASSSRDDQPQHF
TGTGCCAGTAGTAGCCGGGATGATCAGCCCCAGCATTTT
>-|TRBJ2-7|TRBD2|TRBV11-2
CASSLTSARYEQYF
TGTGCCAGCAGCTTGACTAGCGCCAGGTACGAGCAGTACTTC
>-|TRBJ1-5|-|TRBV20-1
CSAFPYGDYSNQPQHF
TGCAGTGCTTTTCCCTACGGGGATTATAGCAATCAGCCCCAGCATTTT
>few|TRBJ2-1|TRBD2|TRBV7-8
CASSLGLAGYGEQFF
TGTGCCAGCAGCCTGGGACTAGCGGGATATGGTGAGCAGTTCTTC
>-|TRBJ2-1|TRBD1|TRBV5-1
CASSSDAIGTGRYNEQFF
TGCGCCAGCAGCTCAGATGCGATAGGGACAGGTCGGTACAATGAGCAGTTCTTC
>-|TRBJ2-6|-|TRBV5-5
CASSRKQFSGANVLTF
TGTGCCAGCAGCCGAAAACAATTCTCTGGGGCCAACGTCCTGACTTTC
>-|TRBJ2-1|TRBD2|TRBV7-8
CASSESGGNNEQFF
TGTGCCAGCAGCGAATCGGGAGGAAATAATGAGCAGTTCTTC
>-|TRBJ1-2|-|TRBV7-9
CASSSWERSYGYTF
TGTGCCAGCAGCTCCTGGGAAAGGTCCTATGGCTACACCTTC
>few|TRBJ2-1|-|TRBV5-1
CASSLGPNPSYNEQFF
TGCGCCAGCAGCTTGGGCCCAAACCCGTCCTACAATGAGCAGTTCTTC
>-|TRBJ2-1|-|TRBV7-2
CASSLYSGYNEQFF
TGTGCCAGCAGCCTATACTCGGGGTACAATGAGCAGTTCTTC
>-|TRBJ1-1|-|TRBV27
CASSLNIMNTEAFF
TGTGCCAGCAGTTTGAACATCATGAACACTGAAGCTTTCTTT
>-|TRBJ2-7|TRBD1|TRBV12-3/TRBV12-4
CARRGTGGYEQYF
TGTGCCAGAAGGGGGACAGGGGGCTACGAGCAGTACTTC
>-|TRBJ1-1|TRBD1|TRBV7-9
CASSRQGVGTEAFF
TGTGCCAGCAGCCGACAGGGCGTCGGCACTGAAGCTTTCTTT
>-|TRBJ2-7|-|TRBV20-1
CSARDRRHHYEQYF
TGCAGTGCTAGAGATCGACGGCACCACTACGAGCAGTACTTC
>many|TRBJ2-3|TRBD2|TRBV6-1
CASSALAGGTDTQYF
TGTGCCAGCAGTGCACTAGCGGGGGGCACAGATACGCAGTATTTT
>-|TRBJ1-2|-|TRBV6-5
CASRPRELYGYTF
TGTGCCAGCAGGCCCCGAGAACTCTATGGCTACACCTTC
>many|TRBJ1-4|-|TRBV7-2
CASSLRRTANEKLFF
TGTGCCAGCAGCTTACGTCGGACGGCAAATGAAAAACTGTTTTTT
>few|TRBJ1-3|-|TRBV2
CASSEAGNTIYF
TGTGCCAGCAGTGAAGCTGGAAACACCATATATTTT
>-|TRBJ2-4|-|TRBV12-3/TRBV12-4
CASSFGGRPKNIQYF
TGTGCCAGCAGTTTCGGCGGTCGACCCAAAAACATTCAGTACTTC
>many|TRBJ1-3|-|TRBV7-2
CASSGGDRLLRHTIYF
TGTGCCAGCAGCGGAGGCGACAGGCTTCTTAGACACACCATATATTTT
>few|TRBJ2-7|TRBD2|TRBV7-6
CASSSLAGGIYEQYF
TGTGCCAGCAGCTCGTTAGCGGGAGGGATCTACGAGCAGTACTTC
>-|TRBJ2-1|TRBD1|TRBV5-4
CASSWGGQGPYNEQFF
TGTGCCAGCAGCTGGGGCGGACAGGGCCCTTACAATGAGCAGTTCTTC
>-|TRBJ2-1|-|TRBV12-3/TRBV12-4
CASSRAPRDEQFF
TGTGCCAGCTCCCGGGCCCCGCGCGATGAGCAGTTCTTC
>-|TRBJ2-3|TRBD1|TRBV10-3
CAIRTGQGRPDTQYF
TGTGCCATCAGGACTGGACAGGGCCGCCCAGATACGCAGTATTTT
>-|TRBJ2-7|-|TRBV28
CASRGVAGGWEQYF
TGTGCCAGCAGGGGGGTAGCCGGAGGTTGGGAGCAGTACTTC
>-|TRBJ1-5|TRBD1|TRBV7-8
CASSPHRGHNQPQHF
TGTGCCAGCAGCCCCCACAGGGGGCACAATCAGCCCCAGCATTTT
>few|TRBJ1-1|-|TRBV28
CASSSGGPAVEAFF
TGTGCCAGCAGTTCCGGGGGGCCGGCGGTCGAAGCTTTCTTT
>-|TRBJ1-1|TRBD1|TRBV20-1
CSASTGANPEAFF
TGCAGTGCTTCGACAGGGGCCAACCCTGAAGCTTTCTTT
>few|TRBJ1-1|-|TRBV7-9
CASSLDGGSNTEAFF
TGTGCCAGCAGCTTAGATGGGGGCAGTAACACTGAAGCTTTCTTT
>-|TRBJ2-1|-|TRBV10-3
CAIRTSYNEQFF
TGTGCCATCAGAACTAGTTACAATGAGCAGTTCTTC
>few|TRBJ2-3|TRBD2|TRBV11-2
CASSRVGLASTDTQYF
TGTGCCAGCAGCCGAGTGGGACTAGCAAGCACAGATACGCAGTATTTT
>-|TRBJ1-1|-|TRBV18
CASSPEHLNTEAFF
TGTGCCAGCTCACCTGAACATTTGAACACTGAAGCTTTCTTT
>few|TRBJ2-7|-|TRBV6-1
CASEGASGTYEQYF
TGTGCCAGCGAGGGGGCTAGCGGTACCTACGAGCAGTACTTC
>-|TRBJ2-5|TRBD2|TRBV7-9
CASSRTSGGADQYF
TGTGCCAGCAGCAGGACTAGCGGGGGGGCCGACCAGTACTTC
>-|TRBJ1-5|-|TRBV5-6
CASSLGRWGDQPQHF
TGTGCCAGCAGCTTGGGCAGGTGGGGAGATCAGCCCCAGCATTTT
>few|TRBJ2-5|-|TRBV7-2
CASSPPKGVEETQYF
TGTGCCAGCAGCCCCCCGAAGGGCGTCGAAGAGACCCAGTACTTC
>many|TRBJ2-3|-|TRBV7-2
CASSPSGGRIPDTQYF
TGTGCCAGCAGCCCTAGTGGGGGGAGGATCCCAGATACGCAGTATTTT
>once|TRBJ2-3|-|TRBV2
CASSGRPWGDTQYF
TGTGCCAGCAGTGGTCGCCCCTGGGGAGATACGCAGTATTTT
>many|TRBJ2-3|-|TRBV7-2
CASSYSLSTDTQYF
TGTGCCAGCAGCTATAGCCTATCCACAGATACGCAGTATTTT
>few|TRBJ1-1|-|TRBV12-3/TRBV12-4
CASRPLFYMNTEAFF
TGTGCCAGCCGTCCACTCTTCTACATGAACACTGAAGCTTTCTTT
>once|TRBJ2-1|TRBD2|TRBV6-5
CASRSSGTSNEQFF
TGTGCCAGCAGATCCTCCGGGACTAGCAATGAGCAGTTCTTC
>few|TRBJ1-3|TRBD1|TRBV10-3
CATRGDISGNTIYF
TGTGCCACCAGGGGGGACATCTCTGGAAACACCATATATTTT
>once|TRBJ1-4|-|TRBV10-3
CAISERQGLEKLFF
TGTGCCATCAGTGAGCGCCAGGGGTTAGAAAAACTGTTTTTT
>-|TRBJ2-2|-|TRBV7-9
CASSLTGQNTGELFF
TGTGCCAGCAGCTTAACAGGACAGAACACCGGGGAGCTGTTTTTT
>-|TRBJ2-1|-|TRBV20-1
CSADFHVGGKDNEQFF
TGCAGTGCTGATTTTCACGTGGGAGGCAAGGACAATGAGCAGTTCTTC
>-|TRBJ1-1|-|TRBV7-2
CASSPQGFAEAFF
TGTGCCAGCAGCCCACAGGGTTTCGCTGAAGCTTTCTTT
>-|TRBJ1-5|-|TRBV4-1
CASSQDTGLPQHF
TGCGCCAGCAGCCAAGATACAGGGTTACCCCAGCATTTT
>-|TRBJ2-6|TRBD2|TRBV28
CATRRGGASGANVLTF
TGTGCCACCCGGCGGGGGGGCGCATCTGGGGCCAACGTCCTGACTTTC
>-|TRBJ1-4|-|TRBV30
CAWSITAEEKLFF
TGTGCCTGGAGCATTACCGCGGAGGAAAAACTGTTTTTT
>few|TRBJ2-3|TRBD1|TRBV6-2/TRBV6-3
CAIQGAGTDTQYF
TGTGCCATCCAGGGGGCAGGCACAGATACGCAGTATTTT
>few|TRBJ2-2|-|TRBV12-3/TRBV12-4
CASSPRAGPGELFF
TGTGCCAGCAGTCCCAGGGCAGGGCCCGGGGAGCTGTTTTTT
>few|TRBJ2-5|TRBD2|TRBV6-2/TRBV6-3
CATSRLQTSTLGTQYF
TGTGCCACCTCACGACTCCAGACTAGCACCTTAGGGACCCAGTACTTC
>-|TRBJ1-6|-|TRBV6-5
CASSPWRANSPLHF
TGTGCCAGCAGTCCTTGGAGGGCCAATTCACCCCTCCACTTT
>-|TRBJ1-5|TRBD1|TRBV7-2
CASSLGRGLDQPQHF
TGTGCCAGCAGTCTCGGCAGGGGGCTGGACCAGCCCCAGCATTTT
>many|TRBJ1-5|-|TRBV7-6
CASSPTGGQGNQPQHF
TGTGCCAGCAGCCCCACTGGGGGGCAGGGGAATCAGCCCCAGCATTTT